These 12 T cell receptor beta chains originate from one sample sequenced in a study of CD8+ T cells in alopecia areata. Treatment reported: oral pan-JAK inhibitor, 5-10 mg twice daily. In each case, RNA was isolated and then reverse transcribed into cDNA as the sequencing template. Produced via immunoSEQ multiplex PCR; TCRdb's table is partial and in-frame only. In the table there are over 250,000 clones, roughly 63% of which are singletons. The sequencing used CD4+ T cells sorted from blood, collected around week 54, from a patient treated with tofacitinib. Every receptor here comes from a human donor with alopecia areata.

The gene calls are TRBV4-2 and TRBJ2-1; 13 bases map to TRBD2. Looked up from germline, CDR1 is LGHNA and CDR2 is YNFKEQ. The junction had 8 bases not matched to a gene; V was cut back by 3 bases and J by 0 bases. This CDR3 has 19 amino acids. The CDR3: CASSQAGLAGINSYNEQFF. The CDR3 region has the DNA TGTGCCAGCAGCCAGGCGGGACTAGCGGGGATTAACTCCTACAATGAGCAGTTCTTC.

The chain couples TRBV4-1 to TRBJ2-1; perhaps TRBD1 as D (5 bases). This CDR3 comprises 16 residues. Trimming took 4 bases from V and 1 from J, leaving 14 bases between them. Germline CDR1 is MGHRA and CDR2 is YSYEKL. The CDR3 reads CASSRSTAFSYNEQFF. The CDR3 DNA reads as TGCGCCAGCAGCCGATCGACAGCTTTTTCCTACAATGAGCAGTTCTTC.

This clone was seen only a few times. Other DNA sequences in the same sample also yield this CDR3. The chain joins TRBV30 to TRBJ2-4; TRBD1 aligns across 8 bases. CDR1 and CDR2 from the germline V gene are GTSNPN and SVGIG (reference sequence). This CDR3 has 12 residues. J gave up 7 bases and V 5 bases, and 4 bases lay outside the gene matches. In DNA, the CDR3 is TGTGCCTGGGGTCAGGGGGCTAACATTCAGTACTTC. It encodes CAWGQGANIQYF.

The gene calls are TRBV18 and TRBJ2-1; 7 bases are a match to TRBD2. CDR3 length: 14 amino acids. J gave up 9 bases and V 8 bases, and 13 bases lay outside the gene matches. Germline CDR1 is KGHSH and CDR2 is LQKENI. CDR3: CASRTLTSAGEQFF. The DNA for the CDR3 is TGTGCCAGCCGCACATTAACTAGCGCGGGTGAGCAGTTCTTC.

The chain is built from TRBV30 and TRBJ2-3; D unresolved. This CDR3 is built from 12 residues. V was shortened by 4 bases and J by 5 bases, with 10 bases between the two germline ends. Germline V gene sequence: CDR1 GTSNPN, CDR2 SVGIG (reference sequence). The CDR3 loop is CAWTLVGDTQYF. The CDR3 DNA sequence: TGTGCCTGGACCCTGGTGGGAGATACGCAGTATTTT.

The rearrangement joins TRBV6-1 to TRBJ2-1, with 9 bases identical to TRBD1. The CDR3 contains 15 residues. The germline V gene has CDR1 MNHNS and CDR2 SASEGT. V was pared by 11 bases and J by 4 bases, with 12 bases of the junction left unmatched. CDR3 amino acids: CAGLSQGAKYNEQFF. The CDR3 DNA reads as TGTGCCGGGCTCTCACAGGGGGCAAAATACAATGAGCAGTTCTTC.

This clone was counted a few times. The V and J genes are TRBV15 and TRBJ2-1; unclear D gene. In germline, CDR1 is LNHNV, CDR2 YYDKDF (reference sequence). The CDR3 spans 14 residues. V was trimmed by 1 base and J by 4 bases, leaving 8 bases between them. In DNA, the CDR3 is TGTGCCACCAGCAGAGGTTTAGAGTACAATGAGCAGTTCTTC. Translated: CATSRGLEYNEQFF. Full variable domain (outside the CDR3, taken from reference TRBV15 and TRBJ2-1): DAMVIQNPRYQVTQFGKPVTLSCSQTLNHNVMYWYQQKSSQAPKLLFHYYDKDFNNEADTPDNFQSRRPNTSFCFLDIRSPGLGDTAMYLCATSRGLEYNEQFFGPGTRLTVL.

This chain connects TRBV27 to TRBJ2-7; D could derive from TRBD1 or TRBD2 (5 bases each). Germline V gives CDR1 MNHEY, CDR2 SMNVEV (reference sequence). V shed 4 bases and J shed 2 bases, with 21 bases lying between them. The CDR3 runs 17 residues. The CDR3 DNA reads TGTGCCAGCAGTTCCCATGGGCACGGGGCTAGCCCCTACGAGCAGTACTTC. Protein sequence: CASSSHGHGASPYEQYF.

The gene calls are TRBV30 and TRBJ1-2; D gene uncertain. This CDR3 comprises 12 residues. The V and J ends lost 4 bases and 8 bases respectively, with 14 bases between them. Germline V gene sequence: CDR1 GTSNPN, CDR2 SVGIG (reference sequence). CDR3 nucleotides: TGTGCCTGGATGAGCGGCTCTGCGGGCTACACCTTC. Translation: CAWMSGSAGYTF.

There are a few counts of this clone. The CDR3 bases are TGTGCCATCAGGGAACAGGCCCAAGAGACCCAGTACTTC. The encoded protein is CAIREQAQETQYF. This rearrangement joins TRBV10-3 to TRBJ2-5; D is possibly TRBD1 (5 bases). CDR1 is ENHRY, CDR2 SYGVKD, per germline. This CDR3 is built from 13 residues. V shed 6 bases and J shed 1 base, with 9 bases lying between them.

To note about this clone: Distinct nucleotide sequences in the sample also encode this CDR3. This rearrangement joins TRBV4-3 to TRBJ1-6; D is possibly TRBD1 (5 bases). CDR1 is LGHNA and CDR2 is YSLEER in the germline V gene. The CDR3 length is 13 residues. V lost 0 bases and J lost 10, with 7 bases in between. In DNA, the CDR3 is TGCGCCAGCAGCCAAGAAGGGGACTCACCCCTCCACTTT. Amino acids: CASSQEGDSPLHF.

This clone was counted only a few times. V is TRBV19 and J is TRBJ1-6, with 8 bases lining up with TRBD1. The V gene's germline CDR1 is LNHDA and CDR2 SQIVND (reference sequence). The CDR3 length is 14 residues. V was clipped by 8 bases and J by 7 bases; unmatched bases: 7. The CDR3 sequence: CASCETGVNSPLHF. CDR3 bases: TGTGCCAGTTGCGAGACAGGGGTGAATTCACCCCTCCACTTT.